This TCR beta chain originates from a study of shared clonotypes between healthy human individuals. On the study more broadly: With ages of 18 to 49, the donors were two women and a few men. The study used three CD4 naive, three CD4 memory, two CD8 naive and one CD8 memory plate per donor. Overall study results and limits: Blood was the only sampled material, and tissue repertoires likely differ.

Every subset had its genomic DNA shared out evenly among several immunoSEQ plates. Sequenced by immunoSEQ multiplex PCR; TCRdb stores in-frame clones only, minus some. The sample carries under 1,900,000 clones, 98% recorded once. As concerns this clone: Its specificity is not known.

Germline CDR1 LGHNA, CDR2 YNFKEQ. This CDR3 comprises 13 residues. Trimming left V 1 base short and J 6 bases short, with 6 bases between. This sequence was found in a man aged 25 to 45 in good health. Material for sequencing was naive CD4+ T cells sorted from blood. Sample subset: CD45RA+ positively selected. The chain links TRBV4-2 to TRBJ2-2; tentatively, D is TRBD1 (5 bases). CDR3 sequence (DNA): TGTGCCAGCAGCCAAGTAGGGGCCGGGGAGCTGTTTTTT. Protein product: CASSQVGAGELFF.